The present T cell receptor (beta chain) was sequenced within a study of CD8+CD57+ T cells in acquired aplastic anemia. Study-wide context: Isolated CD4+ and CD8+ cells, once sorted, yielded DNA averaging around 3.1 ug.

The TCR beta profiling, which covered VDJ combination and CDR3 sequence, was carried out using genomic DNA as the template. TCRdb reanalysed the reads using MiXCR and keeps one entry per CDR3 protein. The sample yields approximately 100,000 distinct CDR3 sequences, roughly two thirds seen once. It was patients with CD8+CD57+ cell expansion by flow cytometry who were chosen for sequencing. Among the patients, all had severe acquired aplastic anemia. This clonotype originated in a human donor with aplastic anemia. The sequenced material came from sorted CD4+, CD8+, or CD8+CD57+ T cells (not recorded which) from PBMCs.

The CDR3 loop reads CSALPGGNPDTQYF. In DNA form, the CDR3 reads TGCAGTGCTCTTCCGGGGGGTAACCCAGATACGCAGTATTTT. This chain links TRBV20-1 with TRBJ2-3; TRBD2 agrees at 7 bases. In germline, CDR1 is DFQATT, CDR2 SNEGSKA (reference sequence). The CDR3 is made up of 14 amino acids. The ends lost 5 bases at V and 4 bases at J; junction bases unmatched: 9.